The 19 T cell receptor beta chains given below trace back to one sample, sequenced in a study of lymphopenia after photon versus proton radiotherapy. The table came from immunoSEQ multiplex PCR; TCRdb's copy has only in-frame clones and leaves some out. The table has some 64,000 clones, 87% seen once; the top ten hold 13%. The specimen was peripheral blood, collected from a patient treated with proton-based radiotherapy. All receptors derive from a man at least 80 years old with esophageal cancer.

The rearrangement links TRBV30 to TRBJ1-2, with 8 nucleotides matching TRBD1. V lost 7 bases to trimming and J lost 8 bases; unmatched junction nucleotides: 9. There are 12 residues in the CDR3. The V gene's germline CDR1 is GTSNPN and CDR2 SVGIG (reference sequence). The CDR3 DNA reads TGTGCCTCCCGGACAGGGCGCGGGGGCTACACCTTC. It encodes CASRTGRGGYTF.

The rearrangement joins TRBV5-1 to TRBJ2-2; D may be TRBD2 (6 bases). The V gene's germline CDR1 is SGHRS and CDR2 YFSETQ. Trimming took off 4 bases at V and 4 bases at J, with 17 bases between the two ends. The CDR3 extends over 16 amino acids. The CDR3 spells CASSPRWREGTGELFF. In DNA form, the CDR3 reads TGCGCCAGCAGCCCGCGGTGGAGGGAAGGCACCGGGGAGCTGTTTTTT.

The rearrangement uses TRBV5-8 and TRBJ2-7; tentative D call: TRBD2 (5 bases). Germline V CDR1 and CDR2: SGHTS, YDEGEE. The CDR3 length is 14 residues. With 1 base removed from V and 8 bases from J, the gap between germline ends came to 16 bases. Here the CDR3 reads CASSLSAGIGQQYF. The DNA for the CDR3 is TGTGCCAGCAGCTTGTCGGCCGGGATCGGACAGCAGTACTTC.

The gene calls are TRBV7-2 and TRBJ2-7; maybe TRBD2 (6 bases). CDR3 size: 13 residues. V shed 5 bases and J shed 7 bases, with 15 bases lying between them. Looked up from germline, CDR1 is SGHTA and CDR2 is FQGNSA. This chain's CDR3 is CASSPAEGWEQYF. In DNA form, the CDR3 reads TGTGCCAGCAGCCCGGCGGAGGGGTGGGAGCAGTACTTC. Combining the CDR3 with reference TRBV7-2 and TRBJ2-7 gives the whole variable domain GAGVSQSPSNKVTEKGKDVELRCDPISGHTALYWYRQSLGQGLEFLIYFQGNSAPDKSGLPSDRFSAERTGGSVSTLTIQRTQQEDSAVYLCASSPAEGWEQYFGPGTRLTVT.

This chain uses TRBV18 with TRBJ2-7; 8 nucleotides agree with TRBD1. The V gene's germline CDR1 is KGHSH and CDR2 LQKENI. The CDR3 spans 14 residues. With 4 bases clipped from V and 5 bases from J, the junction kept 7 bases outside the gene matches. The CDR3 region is CASSQDRDGNEQYF. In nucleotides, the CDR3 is TGTGCCAGCTCACAGGACAGGGATGGCAACGAGCAGTACTTC.

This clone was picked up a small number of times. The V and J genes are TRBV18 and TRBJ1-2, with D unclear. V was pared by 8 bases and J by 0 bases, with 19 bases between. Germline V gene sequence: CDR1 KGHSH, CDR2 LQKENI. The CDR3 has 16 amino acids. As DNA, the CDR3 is TGTGCCAGCCGCCCCTCAGACCGGGGAACTAACTATGGCTACACCTTC. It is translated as CASRPSDRGTNYGYTF.

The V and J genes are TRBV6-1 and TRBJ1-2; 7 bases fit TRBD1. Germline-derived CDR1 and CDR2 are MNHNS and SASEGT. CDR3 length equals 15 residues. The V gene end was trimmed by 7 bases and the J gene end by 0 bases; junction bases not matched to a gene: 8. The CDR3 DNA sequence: TGTGCCAGCACTTTAAGGGACAGATCTAACTATGGCTACACCTTC. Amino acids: CASTLRDRSNYGYTF.

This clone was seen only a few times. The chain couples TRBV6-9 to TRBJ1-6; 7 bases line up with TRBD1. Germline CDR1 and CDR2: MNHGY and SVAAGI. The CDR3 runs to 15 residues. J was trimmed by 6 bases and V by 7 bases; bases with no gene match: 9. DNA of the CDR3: TGTGCCAGCACCCGTAGCCGGGACAGTAATTCACCCCTCCACTTT. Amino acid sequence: CASTRSRDSNSPLHF.

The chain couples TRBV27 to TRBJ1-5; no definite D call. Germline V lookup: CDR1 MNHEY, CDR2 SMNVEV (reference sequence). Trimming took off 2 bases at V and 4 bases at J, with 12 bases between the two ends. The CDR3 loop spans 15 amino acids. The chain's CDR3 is CASSLNLLSNQPQHF. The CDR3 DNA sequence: TGTGCCAGCAGTTTAAACCTCCTCTCGAATCAGCCCCAGCATTTT.

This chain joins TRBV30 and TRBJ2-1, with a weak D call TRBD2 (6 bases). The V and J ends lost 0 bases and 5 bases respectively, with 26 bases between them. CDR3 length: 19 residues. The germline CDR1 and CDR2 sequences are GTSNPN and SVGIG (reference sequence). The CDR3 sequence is CAWSVRQRGWRARNNEQFF. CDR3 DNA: TGTGCCTGGAGTGTGAGGCAGAGGGGTTGGAGGGCGAGAAACAATGAGCAGTTCTTC.

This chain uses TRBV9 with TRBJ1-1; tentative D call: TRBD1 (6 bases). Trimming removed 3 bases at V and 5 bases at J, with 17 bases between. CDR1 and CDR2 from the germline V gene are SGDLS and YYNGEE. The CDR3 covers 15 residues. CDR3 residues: CASSARDTLSTEAFF. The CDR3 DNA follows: TGTGCCAGCAGCGCCCGGGACACCTTGTCAACTGAAGCTTTCTTT. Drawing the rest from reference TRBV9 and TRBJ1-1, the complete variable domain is DSGVTQTPKHLITATGQRVTLRCSPRSGDLSVYWYQQSLDQGLQFLIQYYNGEERAKGNILERFSAQQFPDLHSELNLSSLELGDSALYFCASSARDTLSTEAFFGQGTRLTVV.

CDR3: CASSVQGGLQETQYF. Written as DNA, the CDR3 is TGTGCCAGCAGCGTGCAGGGAGGTCTGCAAGAGACCCAGTACTTC. The gene calls are TRBV9 and TRBJ2-5; D is perhaps TRBD2 (6 bases). V was pared by 2 bases and J by 2 bases, with 13 bases between. The CDR3 is 15 amino acids. Germline-derived CDR1 and CDR2 are SGDLS and YYNGEE.

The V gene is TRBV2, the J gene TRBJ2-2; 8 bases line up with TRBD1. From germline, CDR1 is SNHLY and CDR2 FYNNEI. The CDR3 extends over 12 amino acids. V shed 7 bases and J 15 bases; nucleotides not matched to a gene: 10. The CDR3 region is CASNGDRGLLFF. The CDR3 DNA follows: TGTGCCAGCAATGGAGACAGGGGCTTGTTGTTTTTT.

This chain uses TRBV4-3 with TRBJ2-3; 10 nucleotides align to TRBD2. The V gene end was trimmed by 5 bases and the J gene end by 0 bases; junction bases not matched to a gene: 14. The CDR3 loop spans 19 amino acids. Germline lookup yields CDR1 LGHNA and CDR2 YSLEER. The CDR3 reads CASSASHRPGLASTDTQYF. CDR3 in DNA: TGCGCCAGCAGCGCGAGTCACCGGCCGGGACTAGCGAGCACAGATACGCAGTATTTT.

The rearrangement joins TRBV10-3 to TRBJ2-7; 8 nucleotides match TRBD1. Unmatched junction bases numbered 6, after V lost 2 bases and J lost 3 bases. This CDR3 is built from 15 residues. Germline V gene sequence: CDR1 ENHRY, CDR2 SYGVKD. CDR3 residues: CAISEGQGEVYEQYF. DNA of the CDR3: TGTGCCATCAGTGAGGGACAGGGTGAAGTCTACGAGCAGTACTTC.

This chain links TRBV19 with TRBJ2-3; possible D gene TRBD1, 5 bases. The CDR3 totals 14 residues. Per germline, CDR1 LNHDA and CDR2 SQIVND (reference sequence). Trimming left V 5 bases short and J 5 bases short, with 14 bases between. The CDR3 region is CASSAQGVGDTQYF. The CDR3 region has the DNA TGTGCCAGTAGTGCTCAGGGTGTGGGAGATACGCAGTATTTT. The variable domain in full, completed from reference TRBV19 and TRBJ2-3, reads DGGITQSPKYLFRKEGQNVTLSCEQNLNHDAMYWYRQDPGQGLRLIYYSQIVNDFQKGDIAEGYSVSREKKESFPLTVTSAQKNPTAFYLCASSAQGVGDTQYFGPGTRLTVL.

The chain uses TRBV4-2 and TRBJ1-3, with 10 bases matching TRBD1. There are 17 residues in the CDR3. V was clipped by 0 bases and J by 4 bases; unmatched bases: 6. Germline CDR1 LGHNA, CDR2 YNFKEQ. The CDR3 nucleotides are TGTGCCAGCAGCCAAGAATGGGGACAGGGGTCCGGAAACACCATATATTTT. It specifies CASSQEWGQGSGNTIYF.

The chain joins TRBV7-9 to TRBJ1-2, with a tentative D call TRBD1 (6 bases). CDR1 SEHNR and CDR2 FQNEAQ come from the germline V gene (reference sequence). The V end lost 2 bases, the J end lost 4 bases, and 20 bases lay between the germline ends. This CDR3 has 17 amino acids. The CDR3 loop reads CASSLFTVMGAFYGYTF. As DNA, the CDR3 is TGTGCCAGCAGCTTATTTACTGTGATGGGGGCGTTCTATGGCTACACCTTC.

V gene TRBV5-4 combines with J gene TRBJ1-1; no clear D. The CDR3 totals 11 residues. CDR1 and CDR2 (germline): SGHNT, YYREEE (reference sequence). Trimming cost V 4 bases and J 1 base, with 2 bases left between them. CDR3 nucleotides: TGTGCCAGCAGCCGGAACACTGAAGCTTTCTTT. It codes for CASSRNTEAFF. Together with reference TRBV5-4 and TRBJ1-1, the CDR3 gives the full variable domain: ETGVTQSPTHLIKTRGQQVTLRCSSQSGHNTVSWYQQALGQGPQFIFQYYREEENGRGNFPPRFSGLQFPNYSSELNVNALELDDSALYLCASSRNTEAFFGQGTRLTVV.